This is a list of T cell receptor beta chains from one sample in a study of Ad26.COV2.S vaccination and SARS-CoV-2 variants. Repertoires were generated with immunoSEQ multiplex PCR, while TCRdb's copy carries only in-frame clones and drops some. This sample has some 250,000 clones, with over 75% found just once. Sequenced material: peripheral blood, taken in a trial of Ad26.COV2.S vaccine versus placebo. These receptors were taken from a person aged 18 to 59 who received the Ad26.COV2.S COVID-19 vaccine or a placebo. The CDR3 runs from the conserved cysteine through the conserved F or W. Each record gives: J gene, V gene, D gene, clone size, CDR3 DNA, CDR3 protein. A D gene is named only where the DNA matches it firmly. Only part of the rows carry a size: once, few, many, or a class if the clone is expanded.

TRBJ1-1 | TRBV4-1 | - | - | TGCGCCAGCAGCCGACCGGACAGGAACACTGAAGCTTTCTTT | CASSRPDRNTEAFF
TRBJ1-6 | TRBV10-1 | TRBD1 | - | TGCGCCAGCAGCCCACGGGACAGGGCTTATTCACCCCTCCACTTT | CASSPRDRAYSPLHF
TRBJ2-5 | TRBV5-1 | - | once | TGCGCCAGCACTACAGGTCGCGGGTCGAAAGAGACCCAGTACTTC | CASTTGRGSKETQYF
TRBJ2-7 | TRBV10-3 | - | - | TGTGCCATCAGTGTTATTAGTCCTCCTCAAGAGCAGTACTTC | CAISVISPPQEQYF
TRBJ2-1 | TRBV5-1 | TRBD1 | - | TGCGCCAGCAACCCCCGGGACAGCTCCTACAATGAGCAGTTCTTC | CASNPRDSSYNEQFF
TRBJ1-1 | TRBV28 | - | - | TGTGCCAGCAGTTTGACCACGGGGCAGGGAGTGACTGAAGCTTTCTTT | CASSLTTGQGVTEAFF
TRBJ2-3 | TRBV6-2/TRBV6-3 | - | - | TGTGCCAGCAGTTTGGCTAGCGATACAGATACGCAGTATTTT | CASSLASDTDTQYF
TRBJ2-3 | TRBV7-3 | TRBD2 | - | TGTGCCAGCAGCTTAACTAGCGGGGGGGCCTTAGATACGCAGTATTTT | CASSLTSGGALDTQYF
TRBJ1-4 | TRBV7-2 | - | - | TGTGCCAGCTCTGGAGGGAGTGAAAAACTGTTTTTT | CASSGGSEKLFF
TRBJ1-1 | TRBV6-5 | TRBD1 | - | TGTGCCAGCGAGGGGGCCCACGAAGCTTTCTTT | CASEGAHEAFF
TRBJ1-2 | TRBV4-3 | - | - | TGCGCCAGCAGCCAAGGTTTTTTTTCTAGGGAGGGCTACACCTTC | CASSQGFFSREGYTF
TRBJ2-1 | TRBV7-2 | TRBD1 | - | TGTGCCAGCAGCTTTGGGGACAGGGGGACTGAGCAGTTCTTC | CASSFGDRGTEQFF
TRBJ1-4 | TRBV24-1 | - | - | TGTGCCACCCAGGGCGACTCTAATGAAAAACTGTTTTTT | CATQGDSNEKLFF
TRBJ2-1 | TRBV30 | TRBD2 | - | TGTGCCTGGAGTTTCCGACTAGCGGGAGGGCTAGGCTCCTACAATGAGCAGTTCTTC | CAWSFRLAGGLGSYNEQFF
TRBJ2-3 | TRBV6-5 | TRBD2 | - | TGTGCCAGCTTCGGTCTAGCGGCCACAGATACGCAGTATTTT | CASFGLAATDTQYF
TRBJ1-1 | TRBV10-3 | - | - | TGTGCCATCGCCGACCCCCTCCGGGGAGCTTTCTTT | CAIADPLRGAFF
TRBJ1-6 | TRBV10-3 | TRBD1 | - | TGTGCCATCAGTGGGGGGACAGCTAATAATTCACCCCTCCACTTT | CAISGGTANNSPLHF
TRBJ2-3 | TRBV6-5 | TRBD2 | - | TGTGCCAGCAGTTACTCACTAGCGGTACCGCAGTATTTT | CASSYSLAVPQYF
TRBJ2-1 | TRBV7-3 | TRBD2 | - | TGTGCCAGCAGCTTAAGGGGACCTCGACTAGCGGGGAACAATGAGCAGTTCTTC | CASSLRGPRLAGNNEQFF
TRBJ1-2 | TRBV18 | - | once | TGTGCCAGTCACGGACAGAACTATGGCTACACCTTC | CASHGQNYGYTF
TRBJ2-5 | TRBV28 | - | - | TGTGCCAGCAGTCCCCCGGAAGGGAGGGAGACCCAGTACTTC | CASSPPEGRETQYF
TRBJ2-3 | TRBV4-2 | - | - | TGTGCCAGCAGCCAAATTCCGGGACTCCACACAGATACGCAGTATTTT | CASSQIPGLHTDTQYF
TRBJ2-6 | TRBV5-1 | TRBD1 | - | TGCGCCAGCAGCACTCGAACACAGGGGGCTTCTAGCTCTGGGGCCAACGTCCTGACTTTC | CASSTRTQGASSSGANVLTF
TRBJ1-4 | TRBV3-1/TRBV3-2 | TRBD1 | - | TGTGCCAGCAGCCATGCAGGGGGCGATGAAAAACTGTTTTTT | CASSHAGGDEKLFF
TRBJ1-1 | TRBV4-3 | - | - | TGCGCCAGCAGCTGGCAGCCGAACACTGAAGCTTTCTTT | CASSWQPNTEAFF
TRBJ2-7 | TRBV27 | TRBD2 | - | TGTGCCAGCAGTCGGCTAGCGGGTCCCAACTACGAGCAGTACTTC | CASSRLAGPNYEQYF
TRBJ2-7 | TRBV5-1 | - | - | TGCGCCAGCAGCTTAGTAGGGAACGTACCCTACGAGCAGTACTTC | CASSLVGNVPYEQYF
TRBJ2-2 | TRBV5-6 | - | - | TGTGCCAGCAGCTTGGCCTCAGGGGTCGGCACCGGGGAGCTGTTTTTT | CASSLASGVGTGELFF
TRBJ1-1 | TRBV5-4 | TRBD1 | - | TGTGCCAGCAGCTTCCAGGGGGGACTCATGAACACTGAAGCTTTCTTT | CASSFQGGLMNTEAFF
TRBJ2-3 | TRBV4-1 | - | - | TGCGCCAGCAGCCAAGAGCCCACGCAGGGGCAGTCAGATACGCAGTATTTT | CASSQEPTQGQSDTQYF
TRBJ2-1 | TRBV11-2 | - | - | TGTGCCAGCAGCTTAGGGGGAGGCGACTACAATGAGCAGTTCTTC | CASSLGGGDYNEQFF
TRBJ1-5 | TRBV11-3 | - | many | TGTGCCAGCTCTTGGGGGAGGGGTAGGTGTTGGCCCCAGCATTTT | CASSWGRGRCWPQHF
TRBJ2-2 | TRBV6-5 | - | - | TGTGCCAGCATACAGGGTTCGAACACCGGGGAGCTGTTTTTT | CASIQGSNTGELFF
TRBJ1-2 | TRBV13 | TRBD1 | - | TGTGCCAGCAGCCCGACAGGGGGCCCATACTATGGCTACACCTTC | CASSPTGGPYYGYTF
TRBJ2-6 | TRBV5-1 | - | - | TGCGCCAGCAGCTTGGTTCTCTCTGGGGCCAACGTCCTGACTTTC | CASSLVLSGANVLTF
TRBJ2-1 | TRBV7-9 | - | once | TGTGCCAGCAGCTCCGCCGGGTGGTCGGATGAGCAGTTCTTC | CASSSAGWSDEQFF
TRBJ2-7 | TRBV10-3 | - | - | TGTGCCATCAGTGTGACTAGCTCCTACGAGCAGTACTTC | CAISVTSSYEQYF
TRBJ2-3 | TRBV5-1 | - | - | TGCGCCAGCAGCCTAGCAGGGGCGAATACGCAGTATTTT | CASSLAGANTQYF
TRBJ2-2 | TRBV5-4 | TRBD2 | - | TGTGCCAGCAATACTAAGGAGAGCGGGAGTGAGAACACCGGGGAGCTGTTTTTT | CASNTKESGSENTGELFF
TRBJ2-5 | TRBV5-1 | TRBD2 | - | TGCGCCAGCAGCTTGGATGTACTAGCGGGAGAGACCCAGTACTTC | CASSLDVLAGETQYF
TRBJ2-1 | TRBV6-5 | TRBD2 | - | TGTGCCAGCAGCAAAGCGGGGGCCCCCTACAATGAGCAGTTCTTC | CASSKAGAPYNEQFF